What follows are 20 T cell receptor beta chains derived from one specimen sequenced in a study of vaccination and CD4 T cells after COVID-19 (dated by TCRdb to 2022 to 2024). Their antigens remain unidentified. Library preparation used PCR. The listed sequencing device is Illumina iSeq 100. TCR sequencing of DNA from cultured CD4+ T cells used the Oncomine TCR Beta short-read assay at the Johns Hopkins FTIC core. TCRdb reanalyzed the raw reads on its own, using fastp at Q25 for trimming and MiXCR for clone calling, and kept in-frame beta chains. Identical CDR3 protein sequences are pooled into one entry, listed with their most common genes and DNA. This sample is represented by under 25,000 distinct CDR3 sequences; 40% of them were singletons. The top ten clonotypes cover around 8.5% of the sample. Read against the paper, the sample's treatment or condition label means: approximately 9-day PBMC culture with coronavirus spike peptide pools or control peptides (ViraFEST assay).

Sequencing was performed on CD4+ T cells from blood, cultured in vitro, taken after SARS-CoV-2 vaccination. Receptors originate from a human donor who had recovered from COVID-19.

This clonotype was observed a single time. This rearrangement joins TRBV20-1 to TRBJ2-2, with a possible D match to TRBD1 (5 bases). The V end lost 6 bases, the J end lost 5 bases, and 10 bases lay between the germline ends. The CDR3 spans 12 residues. Germline V gene sequence: CDR1 DFQATT, CDR2 SNEGSKA (reference sequence). DNA of the CDR3: TGCAGTGCCCACCCAGGGACCGGGGAGCTGTTTTTT. Its protein product is CSAHPGTGELFF.

The rearrangement joins TRBV7-8 to TRBJ1-5; 7 bases agree with TRBD1. Germline V gene sequence: CDR1 SGHVS, CDR2 FQNEAQ. The CDR3 sequence is 15 residues long. V dropped 5 bases and J dropped 6; count of bases not matched to a gene: 10. This CDR3 reads CASSPLRQGVQPQHF. The DNA of the CDR3 is TGTGCCAGCAGCCCCCTAAGACAGGGCGTTCAGCCCCAGCATTTT.

The rearrangement links TRBV28 to TRBJ1-5; D not certain. Germline V gene sequence: CDR1 MDHEN, CDR2 SYDVKM. This CDR3 spans 12 amino acids. Trimming took 1 base from V and 3 from J, leaving 1 base between them. The chain's CDR3 is CASSLYNQPQHF. As DNA, the CDR3 is TGTGCCAGCAGTTTATACAATCAGCCCCAGCATTTT.

The V and J genes are TRBV6-2 or TRBV6-3 and TRBJ1-2; D is unresolved. Germline-derived CDR1 and CDR2 are MNHEY and SVGEGT. V was pared by 8 bases and J by 4 bases, with 8 bases between. The CDR3 extends over 11 amino acids. The CDR3 nucleotides read TGTGCCAGCGGAGTGGGCTATGGCTACACCTTC. This translates into CASGVGYGYTF.

V usage is TRBV7-2 and J usage is TRBJ2-1, with 11 bases identical to TRBD2. Trimming took 5 bases from V and 2 from J; bases not matched to a gene: 11. Germline V gene lookup returns CDR1 SGHTA and CDR2 FQGNSA. This CDR3 is built from 18 residues. Written as DNA, the CDR3 is TGTGCCAGCAGCCCAGCACAGTTAGCGGGAGGGCCCTACAATGAGCAGTTCTTC. Translation: CASSPAQLAGGPYNEQFF.

J is TRBJ1-1 and V is TRBV11-2, with D possibly TRBD1 on 5 matching bases. The germline CDR1 and CDR2 sequences are SGHAT and FQNNGV. With 1 base removed from V and 1 base from J, the gap between germline ends came to 13 bases. The CDR3 extends over 16 amino acids. The CDR3 DNA follows: TGTGCCAGCAGCTTAGTATCGGCAGGGAAGAACACTGAAGCTTTCTTT. It translates to CASSLVSAGKNTEAFF.

The gene calls are TRBV7-6 and TRBJ2-7; unclear D gene. V lost 1 base, J lost 5 bases, and 9 bases lay in between. This CDR3 has 13 amino acids. Germline loops: CDR1 SGHVS, CDR2 FNYEAQ. CDR3 bases: TGTGCCAGCAGCTTAGTCCTTGGGGACGAGCAGTACTTC. This codes for CASSLVLGDEQYF.

V and J are TRBV7-9 and TRBJ1-2; D call uncertain. Between the trimmed V and J ends, which lost 1 base and 6 bases, there was a span of 9 bases. The CDR3 has 13 amino acids. From germline, CDR1 is SEHNR and CDR2 FQNEAQ (reference sequence). The CDR3 bases are TGTGCCAGCAGCTTAGGGCAGTACCATGGCTACACCTTC. Translating gives CASSLGQYHGYTF.

This sequence joins TRBV10-1 and TRBJ1-2, with D perhaps TRBD1 (5 bases). The length of the CDR3 is 14 residues. Germline CDR1 WNHNN, CDR2 SYGVQD (reference sequence). Trimming took off 6 bases at V and 4 bases at J, with 15 bases between the two ends. CDR3 DNA: TGCGCCAGCAGCCCCGGGGGGGACCGCTATGGCTACACCTTC. Its protein is CASSPGGDRYGYTF.

This clonotype was picked up a small number of times. The V call is TRBV7-2, the J call TRBJ1-2, with 10 bases that match TRBD1. Germline trimming cut 6 bases from V and 7 bases from J; bases unmatched to any gene: 11. CDR3 size: 15 residues. Germline V CDR1 and CDR2: SGHTA, FQGNSA. CDR3: CASSHRDRGNGGYTF. The CDR3 DNA reads TGTGCCAGCAGTCACCGGGACAGGGGAAACGGTGGCTACACCTTC.

The chain employs TRBV27 and TRBJ2-3; TRBD2 might be the D (5 bases). Germline CDR1 and CDR2: MNHEY and SMNVEV (reference sequence). The V end was cut by 8 bases, the J end by 2 bases, with 11 bases between. This CDR3 is 13 amino acids long. The CDR3 coding sequence is TGTGCCAGCCGGACTCGCTTCACAGATACGCAGTATTTT. Protein product: CASRTRFTDTQYF.

The V and J genes are TRBV19 and TRBJ1-5; TRBD1 might be the D (6 bases). Germline CDR1 reads LNHDA; CDR2 reads SQIVND (reference sequence). V gave up 3 bases and J gave up 2 bases, with 11 bases separating them. The CDR3 contains 15 residues. CDR3 amino acids: CASSIQQGGNQPQHF. DNA of the CDR3: TGTGCCAGTAGTATCCAACAGGGCGGCAATCAGCCCCAGCATTTT.

V is TRBV7-2 and J is TRBJ2-2; possibly TRBD1 for D (6 bases). Trimming pared 1 base from V and 3 bases from J, leaving 9 bases between. The germline CDR1 and CDR2 sequences are SGHTA and FQGNSA. The CDR3 loop spans 15 amino acids. The CDR3 is CASSLVAGDTGELFF. CDR3 nucleotides: TGTGCCAGCAGCTTAGTGGCAGGGGACACCGGGGAGCTGTTTTTT.

This clonotype turned up a few times. This chain joins TRBV28 and TRBJ1-2; no clear D gene. In germline, CDR1 is MDHEN, CDR2 SYDVKM. The CDR3 loop spans 12 amino acids. V was shortened by 3 bases and J by 8 bases, with 10 bases between the two germline ends. CDR3 residues: CASSFREYGYTF. CDR3 DNA: TGTGCCAGCAGTTTTCGGGAGTACGGCTACACCTTC.

This clonotype was seen only a few times. V and J are TRBV7-8 and TRBJ2-2, with 7 nucleotides matching TRBD1. CDR3 length: 16 residues. V shed 5 bases, J shed 1 base, and the junction held 7 bases outside the gene matches. The V gene's germline CDR1 is SGHVS and CDR2 FQNEAQ. Here the CDR3 DNA reads TGTGCCAGCAGCCTAGGGGCAGGGGGGAACACCGGGGAGCTGTTTTTT. It specifies CASSLGAGGNTGELFF.

V and J are TRBV20-1 and TRBJ2-2; 12 positions match TRBD2. J lost 4 bases, V lost 6 bases, and 6 bases had no gene match. Germline V lookup: CDR1 DFQATT, CDR2 SNEGSKA (reference sequence). CDR3 size: 15 residues. The CDR3 spells CSARTSGTSTGELFF. CDR3 coding DNA: TGCAGTGCCCGGACTAGCGGGACTAGCACCGGGGAGCTGTTTTTT.

This chain connects TRBV4-3 to TRBJ2-7; TRBD2 agrees at 11 bases. The germline V gene encodes CDR1 LGHNA and CDR2 YSLEER. The length of the CDR3 is 16 residues. V shed 3 bases and J 7 bases; nucleotides not matched to a gene: 11. CDR3 bases: TGCGCCAGCAGCCAGGCTCCCGGGACTAGCGGAGTGGAGCAGTACTTC. Encoded protein: CASSQAPGTSGVEQYF.

CDR3 sequence reads: CASSSGYTQYF. The CDR3 DNA follows: TGTGCCAGCAGCTCGGGATATACGCAGTATTTT. The rearrangement joins TRBV7-2 to TRBJ2-3; possibly TRBD2 for D (5 bases). Germline CDR1 SGHTA, CDR2 FQGNSA. The CDR3 sequence is 11 residues long. V lost 4 bases, J lost 7 bases, and 6 bases lay in between.

The table lists this clonotype with a few counts. This chain connects TRBV27 to TRBJ2-7, with TRBD1 matching over 9 bases. The germline V gene encodes CDR1 MNHEY and CDR2 SMNVEV (reference sequence). Germline trimming cut 6 bases from V and 3 bases from J; bases unmatched to any gene: 0. CDR3 length: 12 amino acids. The CDR3 region is CASRTGGYEQYF. The CDR3 region has the DNA TGTGCCAGCAGGACAGGGGGCTACGAGCAGTACTTC.

The table lists this clonotype with a count of one. The chain joins TRBV30 to TRBJ1-6, with D uncertain. CDR3 length: 15 amino acids. CDR1 is GTSNPN and CDR2 is SVGIG in the germline V gene (reference sequence). V gave up 2 bases and J gave up 10 bases, with 18 bases separating them. CDR3 region: CAWSSLGLVNSPLHF. As DNA, the CDR3 is TGTGCCTGGAGTTCTCTAGGACTTGTTAACTCACCCCTCCACTTT.